This T cell receptor (beta chain) was recorded in a study of metastatic and nonmetastatic thyroid tumors. TCRdb reprocessed the PCR reads using MiXCR. The data contain under 5,500 clones, 20% to 25% of them singletons. Trimming shortened V by 6 bases and J by 0 bases, and 29 bases separated the two germline ends. Germline-derived CDR1 and CDR2 are MGHDK and SYGVNS. CDR3 length equals 21 residues. By share, this clone ranks as medium-sized. Patients were all untreated before their thyroid surgery. Input material: adjacent normal tissue. The chain has TRBV25-1 and TRBJ2-2; D may be TRBD2 (6 bases). The TCR was taken from a female donor with papillary thyroid cancer or a benign thyroid nodule (not recorded which). Some clones in this sample may be carry-over from other donors' samples. The DNA of the CDR3 is TGTGCCAGCAGGATACCTTTGAGTAGGGGTAGGCGGGGATCGAACACCGGGGAGCTGTTTTTT. Amino acids: CASRIPLSRGRRGSNTGELFF.